The 8 T cell receptor beta chains below come from one sample, sequenced in a study of early T cells in non-severe SARS-CoV-2 infection. TCRdb independently ran MiXCR on the 5' RACE reads; one entry per CDR3 protein. Seen here are some 76,000 distinct CDR3 sequences, about an eighth observed once, and the top ten hold about 14%. The material sequenced was whole blood. The source of these receptors is an adult who was a healthcare worker with PCR-confirmed SARS-CoV-2 infection or an uninfected control (not recorded which).

V gene TRBV7-9 combines with J gene TRBJ2-5, with D perhaps matching TRBD2 (5 bases). Germline CDR1 is SEHNR and CDR2 is FQNEAQ (reference sequence). Trimming left V 4 bases short and J 5 bases short, with 14 bases between. This CDR3 is built from 14 residues. The CDR3 is CASSSRGPPETQYF. Written as DNA, the CDR3 is TGTGCCAGCAGCTCCCGCGGGCCTCCGGAGACCCAGTACTTC.

The chain is built from TRBV11-2 and TRBJ2-3; 8 positions agree with TRBD1. CDR3 length equals 13 residues. Unmatched junction bases numbered 1, after V lost 1 base and J lost 7 bases. Germline loops: CDR1 SGHAT, CDR2 FQNNGV. The CDR3 DNA reads as TGTGCCAGCAGCTTAGGACAGGGGTATACGCAGTATTTT. Its translation is CASSLGQGYTQYF.

There are a few counts of this clonotype. The chain employs TRBV24-1 and TRBJ2-3, with D perhaps given as TRBD1 or TRBD2 (5 bases each). Looked up from germline, CDR1 is KGHDR and CDR2 is SFDVKD. CDR3 size: 15 residues. V dropped 2 bases and J dropped 6 bases, with 14 bases sitting between them. CDR3 sequence (DNA): TGTGCCACCAGTGATTCAACGGGGCTTTCGGATACGCAGTATTTT. Translation: CATSDSTGLSDTQYF.

The V and J genes are TRBV2 and TRBJ2-1, with D hard to call. The V gene lost 3 bases and the J gene lost 7 bases, with 7 bases spanning the gap. This CDR3 has 12 amino acids. CDR1 and CDR2 from the germline V gene are SNHLY and FYNNEI. The chain's CDR3 is CASSDRPNEQFF. CDR3 in DNA: TGTGCCAGCAGTGATCGGCCGAATGAGCAGTTCTTC. Supplemented by reference TRBV2 and TRBJ2-1, the full variable domain reads EPEVTQTPSHQVTQMGQEVILRCVPISNHLYFYWYRQILGQKVEFLVSFYNNEISEKSEIFDDQFSVERPDGSNFTLKIRSTKLEDSAMYFCASSDRPNEQFFGPGTRLTVL.

The CDR3, as DNA: TGTGCCAGCAGTTACGGAGCGGGGGGATCTTACGAGCAGTACTTC. Translating gives CASSYGAGGSYEQYF. The rearrangement uses TRBV6-6 and TRBJ2-7; 9 bases agree with TRBD2. This CDR3 is built from 15 residues. Germline-derived CDR1 and CDR2 are MNHNY and SVGAGI (reference sequence). The J segment lost 4 bases and the V segment lost 2 bases, leaving 6 bases of the junction unmatched.

This clonotype was counted a few times. The V call is TRBV28, the J call TRBJ2-5; 8 bases line up with TRBD1. With V trimmed by 6 bases and J by 3 bases, 6 bases remained unmatched. This CDR3 is 14 amino acids long. The germline gives CDR1 MDHEN, CDR2 SYDVKM. The CDR3 bases are TGTGCCAGCAGAAGTCCGACAGGGGAAGAGACCCAGTACTTC. Its protein product is CASRSPTGEETQYF.

This clonotype was seen many times. This chain connects TRBV7-7 to TRBJ2-1; TRBD2 matches at 12 bases. V lost 5 bases to trimming and J lost 9 bases; unmatched junction nucleotides: 5. This CDR3 comprises 14 residues. Germline V lookup: CDR1 SSHAT, CDR2 FNYEAQ (reference sequence). The CDR3 DNA sequence: TGTGCCAGCAGCCCGACTAGCGGGGGTGGTGAGCAGTTCTTC. It yields the protein CASSPTSGGGEQFF.

The chain is built from TRBV2 and TRBJ2-4; D unclear. V gave up 7 bases and J gave up 0 bases, with 13 bases separating them. CDR1 and CDR2 from the germline V gene are SNHLY and FYNNEI. There are 15 residues in the CDR3. CDR3 nucleotide sequence: TGTGCCAGCAAGCAACAGAAACTAGCCAAAAACATTCAGTACTTC. It specifies CASKQQKLAKNIQYF.